A single sample gave rise to the 27 T cell receptor beta chains below, sequenced in a study of response to subunit inactivated influenza vaccine. TCRdb processed the RT-PCR reads anew with MiXCR; each CDR3 protein has one entry. Of under 850,000 distinct CDR3 sequences detected, approximately 17% appear once; the ten largest clones hold about a tenth. This specimen was PBMCs from blood, taken roughly 5 days after vaccination. These receptors originate from a man aged 50 to 59 who received an inactivated influenza vaccine.

This clonotype was counted a few times. The chain employs TRBV30 and TRBJ1-5; the D is unclear. CDR1 and CDR2 (germline): GTSNPN, SVGIG (reference sequence). The CDR3 consists of 13 residues. V dropped 2 bases and J dropped 5 bases, with 10 bases sitting between them. Written as DNA, the CDR3 is TGTGCCTGGAGTCCCCTTGCCCATCAGCCCCAGCATTTT. As protein: CAWSPLAHQPQHF.

This clonotype has ten or more counts. The rearrangement joins TRBV12-3 or TRBV12-4 to TRBJ1-2; no clear D. The V end was cut by 6 bases, the J end by 3 bases, with 11 bases between. This CDR3 has 13 amino acids. CDR3 sequence reads: CASSSGGYYGYTF. CDR3 nucleotides: TGTGCCAGCAGCAGTGGTGGGTACTATGGCTACACCTTC.

This clonotype was seen only a few times. One junction end does not reproduce the germline sequence, and a read error may be involved. This sequence joins TRBV20-1 and TRBJ2-7; D is ambiguous. Germline V gene sequence: CDR1 DFQATT, CDR2 SNEGSKA (reference sequence). The CDR3 consists of 14 residues. The CDR3 sequence: CSARDTGSSYEQYF. As DNA, the CDR3 is TGCAGTGCCAGAGACACCGGCAGCTCCTACGAGCAGTACTTC.

This clonotype was observed a handful of times. The rearrangement uses TRBV5-1 and TRBJ2-3; 7 nucleotides align to TRBD2. The ends lost 1 base at V and 6 bases at J; junction bases unmatched: 8. Germline V gene data show CDR1 as SGHRS and CDR2 as YFSETQ. The CDR3 has 15 residues. CDR3 residues: CASSLTGGNVDTQYF. Written as DNA, the CDR3 is TGCGCCAGCAGCTTGACCGGGGGGAACGTGGATACGCAGTATTTT.

The chain links TRBV7-8 to TRBJ2-7, with D tentatively TRBD2 (6 bases). Trimming pared 4 bases from V and 0 bases from J, leaving 13 bases between. Germline CDR1 SGHVS, CDR2 FQNEAQ. CDR3 length: 15 amino acids. The CDR3 reads CASSYIGTGSYEQYF. In DNA, the CDR3 is TGTGCCAGCAGCTATATAGGGACTGGCTCCTACGAGCAGTACTTC. The whole variable domain, filled in from reference TRBV7-8 and TRBJ2-7, reads GAGVSQSPRYKVAKRGQDVALRCDPISGHVSLFWYQQALGQGPEFLTYFQNEAQLDKSGLPSDRFFAERPEGSVSTLKIQRTQQEDSAVYLCASSYIGTGSYEQYFGPGTRLTVT.

There are a few counts of this clonotype. The chain is built from TRBV7-9 and TRBJ2-6; weak D call: TRBD1 (5 bases). The V end lost 5 bases, the J end lost 0 bases, and 8 bases lay between the germline ends. Germline CDR1 is SEHNR and CDR2 is FQNEAQ (reference sequence). The CDR3 sequence is 15 residues long. The CDR3 sequence is CASSQTASGANVLTF. DNA of the CDR3: TGTGCCAGCAGCCAGACAGCCTCTGGGGCCAACGTCCTGACTTTC. The full variable domain, with the rest looked up from reference TRBV7-9 and TRBJ2-6, is DTGVSQNPRHKITKRGQNVTFRCDPISEHNRLYWYRQTLGQGPEFLTYFQNEAQLEKSRLLSDRFSAERPKGSFSTLEIQRTEQGDSAMYLCASSQTASGANVLTFGAGSRLTVL.

This clonotype was detected ten times or more. The CDR3 DNA follows: TGCGCCAGCAGCCCCGGGACTAGCGGGGATACGCAGTATTTT. Its translation: CASSPGTSGDTQYF. The gene calls are TRBV5-1 and TRBJ2-3, with 12 positions matching TRBD2. CDR1 is SGHRS, CDR2 YFSETQ, per germline. The CDR3 loop spans 14 amino acids. V trimming: 4 bases; J trimming: 6 bases; junction bases outside the gene matches: 3.

The chain combines TRBV14 with TRBJ2-1, with D tentatively TRBD2 (6 bases). Germline assignment: CDR1 SGHDN and CDR2 FVKESK. This CDR3 is 18 amino acids long. Trimming shortened V by 3 bases and J by 2 bases, and 20 bases separated the two germline ends. CDR3 in DNA: TGTGCCAGCAGCCACCACCCCTGGGCGGGATACCCCTACAATGAGCAGTTCTTC. Its translation: CASSHHPWAGYPYNEQFF.

The chain uses TRBV4-2 and TRBJ2-7, with a tentative D call TRBD1 (6 bases). Between the trimmed V and J ends, which lost 0 bases and 2 bases, there was a span of 20 bases. In germline, CDR1 is LGHNA, CDR2 YNFKEQ. This CDR3 region has 18 residues. Here the CDR3 DNA reads TGTGCCAGCAGCCAAGAAGGTCTGGACAGCGCTACTACCTACGAGCAGTACTTC. Translated: CASSQEGLDSATTYEQYF.

This chain connects TRBV5-6 to TRBJ2-4, with 8 bases aligning to TRBD2. Germline values: CDR1 SGHDT, CDR2 YYEEEE. Germline trimming cut 1 base from V and 4 bases from J; bases unmatched to any gene: 7. This CDR3 is 16 amino acids long. CDR3 DNA: TGTGCCAGCAGCTTGCCCGGGGGGGCCGGAAAAAACATTCAGTACTTC. Translation: CASSLPGGAGKNIQYF.

In this sample, this clonotype turned up many times. The chain has TRBV12-3 or TRBV12-4 and TRBJ2-1; no definite D call. The V end lost 6 bases, the J end lost 5 bases, and 8 bases lay between the germline ends. The CDR3 loop spans 12 amino acids. Here the CDR3 reads CASSSDHNEQFF. The CDR3 nucleotides read TGTGCCAGCAGCTCGGACCACAATGAGCAGTTCTTC.

A few counts support this clonotype. At one boundary the junction diverges from the germline segment, which might be a read error. The rearrangement joins TRBV7-3 to TRBJ2-1; no clear D gene. The V gene's germline CDR1 is SGHTA and CDR2 FQGTGA. The length of the CDR3 is 13 residues. The chain's CDR3 is CASSQASDNEQFF. The CDR3 DNA sequence: TGTGCCAGCAGCCAGGCCTCCGACAATGAGCAGTTCTTC.

J is TRBJ2-1 and V is TRBV9; D call uncertain. The length of the CDR3 is 15 residues. CDR1 is SGDLS and CDR2 is YYNGEE in the germline V gene. V gave up 0 bases and J gave up 4 bases, with 11 bases separating them. In nucleotides, the CDR3 is TGTGCCAGCAGCGTAGGGGCAGGAACTTACAATGAGCAGTTCTTC. Its protein product is CASSVGAGTYNEQFF.

The rearrangement links TRBV3-1 to TRBJ2-1; D might be TRBD1 (6 bases). V was clipped by 3 bases and J by 6 bases, with 12 bases between them. CDR1 is LGHDT, CDR2 YNNKEL, per germline (reference sequence). CDR3 length equals 14 residues. Here the CDR3 DNA reads TGTGCCAGCAGCCACGGGACACGAGGCAATGAGCAGTTCTTC. Protein: CASSHGTRGNEQFF.

J is TRBJ2-3 and V is TRBV15; D is unclear. Between the trimmed V and J ends, which lost 2 bases and 0 bases, there was a span of 9 bases. The germline V gene encodes CDR1 LNHNV and CDR2 YYDKDF (reference sequence). This CDR3 spans 15 amino acids. The CDR3 reads CATSRIRHSTDTQYF. The CDR3 nucleotides read TGTGCCACCAGCAGAATACGCCACAGCACAGATACGCAGTATTTT.

V is TRBV5-1 and J is TRBJ1-2, with D perhaps TRBD1 (5 bases). This CDR3 contains 13 residues. Per the germline V gene, CDR1 is SGHRS and CDR2 is YFSETQ. The V and J ends lost 5 bases and 2 bases respectively, with 10 bases between them. The CDR3 protein is CASRMTVNYGYTF. CDR3 DNA: TGCGCCAGCAGAATGACAGTGAACTATGGCTACACCTTC.

The chain couples TRBV7-2 to TRBJ2-5, with 7 bases fitting TRBD1. With V trimmed by 2 bases and J by 1 base, 4 bases remained unmatched. CDR1 and CDR2 from the germline V gene are SGHTA and FQGNSA. This CDR3 has 15 residues. The CDR3 is CASSLYRGLQETQYF. CDR3 DNA sequence: TGTGCCAGCAGCTTATACAGGGGTCTCCAAGAGACCCAGTACTTC.

The J gene is TRBJ1-5, the V gene TRBV12-3 or TRBV12-4; D gene uncertain. V gave up 1 base and J gave up 6 bases, with 10 bases separating them. CDR3 length: 14 amino acids. This CDR3 is CASSLGDWSQPQHF. The CDR3 DNA is TGTGCCAGCAGTTTAGGGGATTGGAGTCAGCCCCAGCATTTT.

This clonotype has a handful of counts. The chain's CDR3 is CASSVIAEPYNEQFF. The CDR3 DNA follows: TGTGCCAGCAGCGTTATAGCGGAGCCCTACAATGAGCAGTTCTTC. V is TRBV6-1 and J is TRBJ2-1; tentatively, D is TRBD2 (6 bases). From germline, CDR1 is MNHNS and CDR2 SASEGT. The CDR3 length is 15 residues. V was clipped by 6 bases and J by 2 bases, with 14 bases between them.

This clonotype was seen ten or more times. This chain links TRBV20-1 with TRBJ2-7; 8 positions match TRBD2. With V trimmed by 5 bases and J by 6 bases, 12 bases remained unmatched. CDR3 length: 14 residues. The germline gives CDR1 DFQATT, CDR2 SNEGSKA (reference sequence). CDR3 nucleotide sequence: TGCAGTGCTTCCGGGGGGGCGGACGTAGGCGAGCAGTACTTC. It translates to CSASGGADVGEQYF.

The V gene is TRBV6-2 or TRBV6-3, the J gene TRBJ1-2; 7 nucleotides line up with TRBD1. J lost 8 bases, V lost 0 bases, and 3 bases had no gene match. The CDR3 is 13 amino acids. Looked up from germline, CDR1 is MNHEY and CDR2 is SVGEGT. This CDR3 is CASSYSGGHGYTF. CDR3 sequence (DNA): TGTGCCAGCAGTTACTCAGGGGGCCACGGCTACACCTTC.

Here the CDR3 DNA reads TGTGCCAGCAGCCAAGGGACAGGGAGTCGGGCTTTCTTT. Encoded protein: CASSQGTGSRAFF. The chain couples TRBV3-1 to TRBJ1-1; 8 bases line up with TRBD1. Trimming removed 1 base from V and 11 bases from J; junction bases left unmatched: 6. The CDR3 is 13 amino acids. The germline CDR1 and CDR2 sequences are LGHDT and YNNKEL (reference sequence).

The chain is built from TRBV27 and TRBJ2-6; D unresolved. CDR1 MNHEY and CDR2 SMNVEV come from the germline V gene (reference sequence). The CDR3 spans 16 residues. Trimming stripped 2 bases from V and 2 bases from J, with 10 bases between. The CDR3, as DNA: TGTGCCAGCAGTTTACGAGCTGGGGCTGGGGCCAACGTCCTGACTTTC. This translates into CASSLRAGAGANVLTF.

This clonotype has a handful of counts. The chain employs TRBV4-3 and TRBJ2-2; 7 positions match TRBD1. Trimming took 0 bases from V and 2 from J; bases not matched to a gene: 6. Germline CDR1 and CDR2: LGHNA and YSLEER. The CDR3 runs 17 residues. Here the CDR3 DNA reads TGCGCCAGCAGCCAAGACCCGGGACAGTTTAACACCGGGGAGCTGTTTTTT. It is translated as CASSQDPGQFNTGELFF.

This clonotype was seen only a few times. The chain has TRBV4-2 and TRBJ2-1, with D possibly being TRBD1 (5 bases). There are 15 residues in the CDR3. The germline V gene encodes CDR1 LGHNA and CDR2 YNFKEQ. V lost 2 bases, J lost 3 bases, and 11 bases lay in between. The DNA for the CDR3 is TGTGCCAGCAGCCAAACAATAGACAGCTACAATGAGCAGTTCTTC. It translates to CASSQTIDSYNEQFF.

This clonotype was counted only a few times. V and J are TRBV7-9 and TRBJ2-5, with D uncertain. CDR1 SEHNR and CDR2 FQNEAQ come from the germline V gene (reference sequence). The CDR3 has 14 amino acids. Trimming shortened V by 5 bases and J by 3 bases, and 13 bases separated the two germline ends. DNA for the CDR3: TGTGCCAGCAGCACCTCAGCACTCAAAGAGACCCAGTACTTC. It specifies CASSTSALKETQYF.

This clonotype was recorded a few times. This chain connects TRBV20-1 to TRBJ2-3, with TRBD2 matching 12 bases. The germline gives CDR1 DFQATT, CDR2 SNEGSKA (reference sequence). The V and J ends lost 3 bases and 3 bases, in that order; junction bases with no gene match: 4. The CDR3 has 15 residues. CDR3 coding DNA: TGCAGTGCTAGGCCCGGGACTAGCGGGACAGATACGCAGTATTTT. As protein: CSARPGTSGTDTQYF.